Below, 18 T cell receptor beta chains from the same sample are listed, as sequenced in a study of blood T cell repertoires in COVID-19. The table came from immunoSEQ multiplex PCR; TCRdb's copy has only in-frame clones and leaves some out. In the table there are fewer than 350,000 clones, around 90% of which are singletons. The specimen was PBMCs or T cells enriched from blood (not recorded which). Source of these receptors: a woman aged 55-69 years in a cohort exposed to, infected with or recovered from COVID-19 (not recorded which).

The CDR3 spells CASSETGYEQYF. CDR3 coding DNA: TGCGCCAGCAGTGAGACAGGGTACGAGCAGTACTTC. The rearrangement links TRBV10-1 to TRBJ2-7, with a tentative D call TRBD1 (6 bases). Germline V gene lookup returns CDR1 WNHNN and CDR2 SYGVQD (reference sequence). CDR3 length equals 12 residues. V gave up 2 bases and J gave up 4 bases, with 6 bases separating them.

The V and J genes are TRBV18 and TRBJ2-3; no reliable D call. The ends were cut back, 6 bases at V and 0 bases at J, with 7 bases in the middle. This CDR3 region has 13 residues. Germline CDR1 reads KGHSH; CDR2 reads LQKENI. CDR3 loop: CASSSISTDTQYF. Here the CDR3 DNA reads TGTGCCAGCTCGTCAATCAGCACAGATACGCAGTATTTT.

The rearrangement links TRBV11-2 to TRBJ2-1; 12 nucleotides match TRBD2. The trim removed 0 bases at V and 1 base at J, leaving 7 bases unmatched. CDR3 size: 19 residues. Germline CDR1 is SGHAT and CDR2 is FQNNGV. This chain's CDR3 is CASSLDRTSGILSYNEQFF. For the CDR3, the DNA is TGTGCCAGCAGCTTAGATAGGACTAGCGGGATTCTTTCCTACAATGAGCAGTTCTTC.

The rearrangement uses TRBV30 and TRBJ2-7; 14 bases line up with TRBD2. The CDR3 loop spans 14 amino acids. J gave up 6 bases and V 4 bases, and 5 bases lay outside the gene matches. Germline V CDR1 and CDR2: GTSNPN, SVGIG (reference sequence). The CDR3 region is CAWTGLAGGFEQYF. The CDR3, as DNA: TGTGCCTGGACCGGACTAGCGGGGGGTTTCGAGCAGTACTTC.

The sample holds a few counts of this clone. The rearrangement uses TRBV5-5 and TRBJ1-2; 11 bases agree with TRBD1. Germline CDR1 is SGHKS and CDR2 is YYEKEE (reference sequence). CDR3 length equals 16 residues. Losses at the gene ends were 3 bases for V and 7 bases for J; bases not matched to a gene: 11. CDR3 protein: CASSSPRTGGNVGYTF. CDR3 DNA sequence: TGTGCCAGCAGCTCTCCCCGGACAGGGGGCAATGTTGGCTACACCTTC. The full variable domain, in which reference TRBV5-5 and TRBJ1-2 provide the parts outside the CDR3, is DAGVTQSPTHLIKTRGQQVTLRCSPISGHKSVSWYQQVLGQGPQFIFQYYEKEERGRGNFPDRFSARQFPNYSSELNVNALLLGDSALYLCASSSPRTGGNVGYTFGSGTRLTVV.

CDR3 protein: CASSPGGWSAQTVGQYF. CDR3 DNA sequence: TGTGCCAGCAGCCCAGGCGGGTGGAGCGCTCAGACGGTAGGGCAGTATTTT. The chain carries TRBV3-1 (or the pseudogene TRBV3-2) and TRBJ2-3; possibly TRBD2 for D (5 bases). The CDR3 spans 17 residues. CDR1 is LGHDT and CDR2 is YNNKEL in the germline V gene (reference sequence). V dropped 4 bases and J dropped 11 bases, with 28 bases sitting between them.

The chain combines TRBV27 with TRBJ2-7; a weak D match, TRBD1 (6 bases). Looked up from germline, CDR1 is MNHEY and CDR2 is SMNVEV (reference sequence). The length of the CDR3 is 16 residues. Trimming removed 6 bases from V and 2 bases from J, with 20 bases in between. CDR3 coding DNA: TGTGCCAGCAGCCCTACAGGAGGCAGGGGAACCTACGAGCAGTACTTC. As protein: CASSPTGGRGTYEQYF.

The chain employs TRBV19 and TRBJ2-1, with 13 bases fitting TRBD2. The CDR3 is 15 residues long. Germline V CDR1 and CDR2: LNHDA, SQIVND (reference sequence). Trimming at V came to 5 bases and at J to 6 bases, leaving 4 bases not matched to a gene. CDR3 sequence (DNA): TGTGCCAGTAGTTTGGGACTAGCGGGGCCCAATGAGCAGTTCTTC. It is translated as CASSLGLAGPNEQFF.

As concerns this clone: The junction departs from germline at one end; a sequencing error may be responsible. The chain is built from TRBV7-7 and TRBJ2-6, with D possibly TRBD2 on 5 matching bases. Germline CDR1 and CDR2: SSHAT and FNYEAQ (reference sequence). The CDR3 consists of 16 residues. In DNA, the CDR3 is TGTGCTAGCAGCCCCGGACTGAACTCTGGGGCCAACGTCCTGACTTTC. Amino acids: CASSPGLNSGANVLTF.

Only one count was recorded for this clone. CDR3: CASSLASGRTGADTQYF. The CDR3, as DNA: TGTGCCAGCAGCTTGGCTAGCGGGAGGACAGGTGCAGATACGCAGTATTTT. The J gene is TRBJ2-3, the V gene TRBV5-4, with 11 bases identical to TRBD2. Germline V lookup: CDR1 SGHNT, CDR2 YYREEE (reference sequence). The V and J ends lost 0 bases and 4 bases, in that order; junction bases with no gene match: 7. CDR3 length: 17 amino acids.

V is TRBV4-1 and J is TRBJ1-2; unclear D gene. The CDR3 runs 15 residues. Germline V lookup: CDR1 MGHRA, CDR2 YSYEKL. The V end lost 0 bases, the J end lost 6 bases, and 14 bases lay between the germline ends. The CDR3 region has the DNA TGCGCCAGCAGCCAAGAGCCCGGGATAATGCATGGCTACACCTTC. Its translation: CASSQEPGIMHGYTF.

The chain links TRBV5-8 to TRBJ2-3, with 10 nucleotides matching TRBD2. The CDR3 is 19 amino acids. The V gene's germline CDR1 is SGHTS and CDR2 YDEGEE. The V gene end was trimmed by 1 base and the J gene end by 4 bases; junction bases not matched to a gene: 15. This CDR3 is CASSLYATSGARGADTQYF. As DNA, the CDR3 is TGTGCCAGCAGCTTGTATGCTACTAGCGGGGCTAGGGGCGCAGATACGCAGTATTTT.

There are a few counts of this clone. J is TRBJ1-3 and V is TRBV5-5; D perhaps matches TRBD1 (5 bases). The V gene's germline CDR1 is SGHKS and CDR2 YYEKEE (reference sequence). The CDR3 is made up of 16 amino acids. Trimming left V 0 bases short and J 2 bases short, with 12 bases between. In nucleotides, the CDR3 is TGTGCCAGCAGCTTGGCAGTCAGGGAACCTGGAAACACCATATATTTT. It codes for CASSLAVREPGNTIYF.

This rearrangement joins TRBV5-8 to TRBJ2-7; 7 nucleotides line up with TRBD1. Germline V CDR1 and CDR2: SGHTS, YDEGEE. Trimming took 0 bases from V and 0 from J; bases not matched to a gene: 0. The CDR3 consists of 14 residues. CDR3 DNA: TGTGCCAGCAGCTTGGGGGACAGCTCCTACGAGCAGTACTTC. Translated, it gives CASSLGDSSYEQYF.

The chain joins TRBV7-3 to TRBJ2-1, with 10 bases lining up with TRBD2. Germline V gives CDR1 SGHTA, CDR2 FQGTGA. The CDR3 has 17 amino acids. V dropped 6 bases and J dropped 1; count of bases not matched to a gene: 9. The CDR3 bases are TGTGCCAGCAGGTCTCTTTCGGGACTAGCGTCCTACAATGAGCAGTTCTTC. Its translation is CASRSLSGLASYNEQFF.

The J gene is TRBJ1-2, the V gene TRBV7-9; D is uncertain. Per the germline V gene, CDR1 is SEHNR and CDR2 is FQNEAQ (reference sequence). The V end lost 3 bases, the J end lost 2 bases, and 7 bases lay between the germline ends. The CDR3 has 13 residues. The CDR3: CASSLGGNYGYTF. CDR3 nucleotide sequence: TGTGCCAGCAGCTTGGGAGGGAACTATGGCTACACCTTC. Full variable domain (rest looked up from reference TRBV7-9 and TRBJ1-2): DTGVSQNPRHKITKRGQNVTFRCDPISEHNRLYWYRQTLGQGPEFLTYFQNEAQLEKSRLLSDRFSAERPKGSFSTLEIQRTEQGDSAMYLCASSLGGNYGYTFGSGTRLTVV.

The gene calls are TRBV28 and TRBJ1-5, with D uncertain. CDR1 is MDHEN and CDR2 is SYDVKM in the germline V gene. This CDR3 spans 16 amino acids. With 3 bases removed from V and 0 bases from J, the gap between germline ends came to 12 bases. The CDR3 sequence is CASSFVSVNSNQPQHF. The CDR3 DNA sequence: TGTGCCAGCAGTTTTGTGTCAGTGAATAGCAATCAGCCCCAGCATTTT.

J is TRBJ1-2 and V is TRBV5-1; D unresolved. Germline V gives CDR1 SGHRS, CDR2 YFSETQ. V was cut by 4 bases and J by 2 bases, with 12 bases left in between. The CDR3 spans 14 residues. For the CDR3, the DNA is TGCGCCAGCAGCATCCACCCTAACAACTATGGCTACACCTTC. Translating it yields CASSIHPNNYGYTF.